The sequence of this T cell receptor beta chain was determined in a study of blood T cell dynamics during melanoma immunotherapy. Study-wide results and caveats: PBMC repertoires of eventual disease-control patients split at W3 into clonality or diversity gains.

Time point of the sample: week 3, after first cycle of checkpoint inhibitor. Disease control meant complete response, partial response or stable disease at 12 weeks. Profiling relied on immunoSEQ multiplex PCR, and the TCRdb table lists in-frame clones only, not all of them. The sample lists about 28,000 clones, approximately 88% occurring once. CDR1 and CDR2 from the germline V gene are MNHNS and SASEGT. CDR3 length: 14 residues. Trimming shortened V by 0 bases and J by 0 bases, and 5 bases separated the two germline ends. A word on this clone: The antigen is undetermined.

This receptor was identified in a human donor with melanoma. This rearrangement joins TRBV6-1 to TRBJ1-1; D ambiguous. The sample in question was blood, obtained from a patient treated with checkpoint blockade. CDR3 in amino acids: CASSEAGLNTEAFF. CDR3 nucleotide sequence: TGTGCCAGCAGTGAAGCAGGCCTGAACACTGAAGCTTTCTTT.